The subject of this entry is one T cell receptor (beta chain). This clonotype was counted many times. Which antigen it targets is not known. Base qualities are not at hand, and no much larger clone is one base apart. V is pared back by 5 bases and J by 4 bases, with 11 bases lying between the germline termini. Its CDR3 holds 13 amino acids, cysteine through phenylalanine. Left in the record is the CDR3 DNA by itself, 39 bases read in frame from the first base. To demonstrate the VDJtools post-analysis software, TCR beta repertoires were profiled from the peripheral blood of about 13 young patients with multiple sclerosis. Multiple sclerosis patients were children and adolescents aged roughly 6 to 17 years. Library generation was performed with PCR. Sequencing instrument: Illumina HiSeq 2500. Unique molecular identifiers were incorporated into TCR beta cDNA libraries to reduce PCR and sequencing biases. Every 1 to 10 million input T cells yielded 500,000 or so cDNA molecules, meaning each molecule approximated one T cell. The patient libraries were prepared and sequenced using the same protocol as the earlier healthy control dataset. Within a given batch, samples were prepared together, multiplexed and sequenced on the same HiSeq lane. Turning to the authors' computational methods: MIGEC handled the raw barcoded reads, throwing out single-read molecular identifier groups before consensus assembly and CDR3 extraction. Clonotype tables were post-analysed with VDJtools, normalizing diversity by down-sampling all datasets to the smallest sample size. In repertoire overlap clustering, CDR3 amino acid sequences, but not nucleotide sequences, were matched to correct batch-related cross-sample contamination. Using fastp at Q25 and MiXCR, TCRdb reprocessed the public reads and kept productive beta chains. All rows with the same CDR3 protein become a single entry with the most common DNA and genes. The V and J calls were not made by the authors but by TCRdb's processing. Here the sample has about 570,000 distinct CDR3 sequences; around a third occur a single time. 5% to 6% of the sample belongs to the ten largest clones.

This entry comes from a study of post-analysis software for immune sequencing data (dated by TCRdb to about 2015). Background on the whole study: Relapsing-remitting, secondary progressive and progressive-relapsing multiple sclerosis were recorded as disease courses, and subtype annotation was lacking for some patients. A subset of samples was prepared in parallel using single-end sample barcoding, then pooled and co-amplified after Illumina adapter ligation. The patient repertoires were compared against around eleven previously published healthy control repertoires obtained from donors aged about 6 to 28 years.

The full study reports these points: The control group was slightly older than the multiple sclerosis patient group. Direct clustering with F measure revealed strong co-clustering of samples prepared in the same batch, which led to a batch-effect correction. Multiple sclerosis patients had significantly lower normalized Chao1 diversity than controls, a result that suggests substantial peripheral T-cell clonal expansion. Several TRBV segments, including TRBV5-6, TRBV5-1 and TRBV20-1, were significantly more frequent in patients than controls.

This TCR was sampled from a girl under 18 with multiple sclerosis. The rearrangement joined TRBV12-3 or TRBV12-4 to TRBJ2-5; TRBD1 is a possible D gene, resting on 6 matching bases. Sample: blood. Here is the DNA: TGTGCCAGCAGTGCCAGGGGTCCAGAGACCCAGTACTTC. The encoded protein is CASSARGPETQYF.